This is a list of T cell receptor beta chains from one sample in a study of TIL therapy for anti-PD-1-resistant metastatic lung cancer. Profiling relied on immunoSEQ multiplex PCR, and the TCRdb table lists in-frame clones only, not all of them. This table holds 60,000 or so clones, under 75% found once. The material was blood, obtained at baseline. The receptors shown here come from a person aged 25 to 79 with non-small cell lung cancer. The CDR3 runs from the conserved cysteine through the conserved F or W. A clone size is listed for some rows: how often the clone was seen (once, few, many), or a class if it is expanded.

V	size	J	CDR3
TRBV6-6	-	TRBJ1-4	CASSPRGPNEKLFF
TRBV6-5	few	TRBJ2-7	CASSYPDSPEQYF
TRBV11-3	-	TRBJ1-1	CASSLGRKTEAFF
TRBV6-5	-	TRBJ2-2	CASSYSGYTGELFF
TRBV5-1	-	TRBJ2-7	CASSFETELGYEQYF
TRBV19	-	TRBJ2-1	CASSKKRGVEDEQFF
TRBV6-1	-	TRBJ2-7	CASSPLAGEEQYF
TRBV5-4	few	TRBJ2-3	CASSFRVLESTDTQYF
TRBV29-1	-	TRBJ2-7	CSVGSGQSYEQYF
TRBV4-1	few	TRBJ2-4	CASSQDRDSPPFLPKNIQYF
TRBV19	-	TRBJ2-1	CASSTDPDRERGNEQFF
TRBV6-5	-	TRBJ1-1	CASSYVWGGETEAFF
TRBV7-3	few	TRBJ2-2	CASSLNGAGGDTGELFF
TRBV7-9	-	TRBJ2-3	CASSPGIGGLDTQYF
TRBV7-6	-	TRBJ2-7	CASSPIGTGTYEQYF
TRBV27	-	TRBJ1-2	CASRGRRWDYGYTF
TRBV5-1	-	TRBJ2-7	CASSFVAGHAGEQYF
TRBV11-2	-	TRBJ1-5	CASSSTGGQPQHF
TRBV28	few	TRBJ2-7	CASSPSGSYEQYF
TRBV7-9	-	TRBJ2-3	CASSLVGGVDTQYF
TRBV15	-	TRBJ1-3	CATSGVSCLVTIYF
TRBV19	once	TRBJ1-5	CASSGSGYRPQHF
TRBV30	-	TRBJ1-5	CAWRGNAGQPQHF
TRBV30	few	TRBJ2-5	CARGLGGGGQETQYF
TRBV4-2	-	TRBJ1-2	CASSQDGVGAFYGYTF
TRBV7-6	-	TRBJ2-5	CASSLGSETQYF
TRBV11-3	few	TRBJ1-4	CASSTIDTREKLFF
TRBV20-1	-	TRBJ1-2	CSARVLSSYTF
TRBV19	-	TRBJ1-2	CASSIDHLTQSGQGFRYGYTF
TRBV7-9	-	TRBJ1-2	CASSPGTGSYTF
TRBV5-1	-	TRBJ2-1	CASSLDWGDEQFF
TRBV6-1	few	TRBJ1-5	CASSGAGGNQPQHF
TRBV29-1	once	TRBJ1-2	CSVEDFAGAYGYTF
TRBV19	-	TRBJ1-5	CASRRDSTRNQPQHF
TRBV2	many	TRBJ2-6	CASGLGGHGANVLTF
TRBV5-1	-	TRBJ1-1	CASSSTPRGTEAFF
TRBV7-2	few	TRBJ1-6	CASSFTGFGNSPLHF
TRBV5-1	-	TRBJ2-2	CASSSLTPGGELFF
TRBV5-4	-	TRBJ2-3	CASSLLQISDTQYF